These T cell receptor beta chains were read from a single sample in a study of blood T cell repertoires in COVID-19. Clones were sequenced by immunoSEQ multiplex PCR, and TCRdb holds only the in-frame ones, with some missing. The profile shows approximately 150,000 clones, roughly 85% of them singletons. Material for sequencing was peripheral blood. These receptors all stem from a human donor with acute or convalescent COVID-19. The donor label of this sample is uncertain. CDR3s include the opening cysteine and the closing phenylalanine or tryptophan. D genes are given only for firm matches. Rows may omit the clone size; those that give it use once, few, many or a size class.

clone_size j_call d_call v_call cdr3_aa cdr3_nt
. TRBJ2-2 TRBD2 TRBV28 CASSQLAGGPTGELFF TGTGCCAGCAGTCAACTAGCGGGGGGGCCTACCGGGGAGCTGTTTTTT
once TRBJ2-2 . TRBV10-3 CAISDLGAGELFF TGTGCCATCAGTGACCTAGGAGCCGGGGAGCTGTTTTTT
. TRBJ1-5 TRBD1 TRBV7-9 CASSDGQGNQPQHF TGTGCCAGCAGCGACGGACAGGGGAATCAGCCCCAGCATTTT
. TRBJ1-2 TRBD1 TRBV2 CASTGQASYYGYTF TGTGCCAGCACCGGACAGGCAAGCTACTATGGCTACACCTTC
. TRBJ1-2 . TRBV12-3/TRBV12-4 CASKSTGHGYTF TGTGCCAGCAAGTCAACAGGGCATGGCTACACCTTC
. TRBJ2-5 . TRBV7-9 CASSSPGGETQYF TGTGCCAGCAGCTCACCTGGAGGAGAGACCCAGTACTTC
few TRBJ1-4 TRBD1 TRBV4-1 CASSRTDRVEGEKLFF TGCGCCAGCAGCCGAACGGACAGGGTGGAGGGTGAAAAACTGTTTTTT
. TRBJ2-2 TRBD1 TRBV7-9 CASSLGLGRGSGELFF TGTGCCAGCAGCTTAGGCCTGGGCAGGGGGTCCGGGGAGCTGTTTTTT
. TRBJ1-1 TRBD1 TRBV5-6 CASSLVGDRKLTEAFF TGTGCCAGCAGCTTGGTTGGGGACAGGAAACTCACTGAAGCTTTCTTT
. TRBJ2-3 . TRBV24-1 CATSTGWFDTQYF TGTGCCACCAGTACAGGGTGGTTCGATACGCAGTATTTT
once TRBJ2-1 . TRBV6-5 CASRPEDYNEQFF TGTGCCAGCAGGCCGGAGGACTACAATGAGCAGTTCTTC
. TRBJ1-1 . TRBV7-2 CASSLVQGITEAFF TGTGCCAGCAGCTTAGTTCAGGGGATCACTGAAGCTTTCTTT
. TRBJ1-4 . TRBV7-9 CASSFYRDIGPTNEKLFF TGTGCCAGCAGCTTTTACCGGGATATAGGACCAACTAATGAAAAACTGTTTTTT
. TRBJ1-6 TRBD1 TRBV16 CASSQQRDRGSSPLHF TGTGCCAGCAGCCAACAAAGGGACAGGGGTTCTTCACCCCTCCACTTT
. TRBJ2-1 . TRBV5-4 CASSLARAVEQFF TGTGCCAGCAGCTTGGCCAGGGCTGTTGAGCAGTTCTTC
. TRBJ2-3 . TRBV27 CASSLRSHPPDTQYF TGTGCCAGCAGTTTGAGGAGTCACCCACCAGATACGCAGTATTTT
. TRBJ1-1 . TRBV15 CATSRGTGGNTEAFF TGTGCCACCAGCAGGGGGACGGGGGGGAACACTGAAGCTTTCTTT
. TRBJ1-1 TRBD1 TRBV18 CASSPGQSNTEAFF TGTGCCAGCTCACCGGGACAGTCGAACACTGAAGCTTTCTTT
. TRBJ1-3 . TRBV6-1 CASSEVLGLNSGNTIYF TGTGCCAGCAGTGAAGTGTTAGGACTGAACTCTGGAAACACCATATATTTT
. TRBJ1-1 . TRBV7-9 CASSLAGNTEAFF TGTGCCAGCAGCTTAGCCGGTAACACTGAAGCTTTCTTT
. TRBJ2-5 . TRBV29-1 CSVEDYSSRTQYF TGCAGCGTTGAAGATTATAGCTCGAGGACCCAGTACTTC
. TRBJ1-6 . TRBV7-2 CASSLEQRNSPLHF TGTGCCAGCAGCTTAGAACAGCGGAATTCACCCCTCCACTTT
. TRBJ1-5 TRBD1 TRBV19 CASSPTRDRLYSNQPQHF TGTGCCAGTTCCCCTACCCGGGACAGGCTGTATAGCAATCAGCCCCAGCATTTT
. TRBJ2-1 . TRBV11-1 CASSFNRGGGAFF TGTGCCAGCAGCTTCAACAGAGGGGGGGGCGCGTTCTTC
. TRBJ1-4 . TRBV10-3 CAISKSEAEKLFF TGTGCCATCAGTAAGTCAGAGGCCGAAAAACTGTTTTTT
. TRBJ1-5 TRBD1 TRBV6-2/TRBV6-3 CASSQTGGLNQPQHF TGTGCCAGCAGTCAGACAGGGGGCTTGAATCAGCCCCAGCATTTT
. TRBJ2-5 . TRBV19 CASSIRGRVETQYF TGTGCCAGTAGTATTAGAGGCAGGGTAGAGACCCAGTACTTC
few TRBJ1-6 TRBD1 TRBV5-1 CASSAGQNNSPLHF TGCGCCAGCAGCGCGGGACAGAATAATTCACCCCTCCACTTT
. TRBJ1-4 . TRBV4-2 CASSQVVGSPNEKLFF TGTGCCAGCAGCCAAGTGGTGGGCAGCCCAAATGAAAAACTGTTTTTT
. TRBJ2-7 . TRBV7-2 CASSLVEGSYEQYF TGTGCCAGCAGCTTAGTTGAGGGCTCCTACGAGCAGTACTTC
. TRBJ1-4 TRBD1 TRBV2 CASNPLLPGQGNEKLFF TGTGCCAGCAACCCCCTTTTACCGGGACAGGGGAATGAAAAACTGTTTTTT
. TRBJ1-3 TRBD1 TRBV5-4 CASSKGQGTSGNTIYF TGTGCCAGCAGCAAAGGACAGGGAACCTCTGGAAACACCATATATTTT
. TRBJ1-6 TRBD1 TRBV12-3/TRBV12-4 CASSSRTGRALHF TGTGCCAGCAGTTCTAGGACAGGGAGGGCCCTCCACTTT
. TRBJ1-3 TRBD1 TRBV6-6 CASSPDLYLADRRNTIYF TGTGCCAGCAGTCCCGACCTCTACTTAGCGGACAGGAGAAACACCATATATTTT
. TRBJ2-2 TRBD2 TRBV7-9 CASRLQTSGSNTGELFF TGTGCCAGCAGACTCCAGACTAGCGGTTCGAACACCGGGGAGCTGTTTTTT
. TRBJ2-5 TRBD1 TRBV5-1 CASSTGQGRETQYF TGCGCCAGCAGCACGGGACAGGGGAGGGAGACCCAGTACTTC
. TRBJ2-5 . TRBV5-1 CASSLDGSKETQYF TGCGCCAGCAGCTTAGACGGGAGTAAAGAGACCCAGTACTTC
. TRBJ2-2 . TRBV7-2 CASSAQGSHGELFF TGTGCCAGCAGCGCCCAGGGGTCCCACGGGGAGCTGTTTTTT
. TRBJ1-2 TRBD1 TRBV7-3 CASSRTGNYGYTF TGTGCCAGCAGCCGGACAGGGAACTATGGCTACACCTTC
. TRBJ2-1 . TRBV7-9 CASSLAQHYNEQFF TGTGCCAGCAGCTTAGCGCAACATTACAATGAGCAGTTCTTC
. TRBJ2-2 . TRBV5-1 CASSYQGITGELFF TGCGCCAGCAGTTATCAGGGGATCACCGGGGAGCTGTTTTTT
. TRBJ2-1 TRBD2 TRBV3-1/TRBV3-2 CASSQGWGGNEQFF TGTGCCAGCAGCCAAGGGTGGGGGGGCAATGAGCAGTTCTTC
. TRBJ2-1 . TRBV7-2 CASGLKSGVTEQFF TGTGCCAGCGGCCTAAAGTCGGGGGTTACTGAGCAGTTCTTC
. TRBJ2-2 TRBD1 TRBV6-2/TRBV6-3 CASSYSEDRAHTGELFF TGTGCCAGCAGTTACTCGGAGGACAGGGCCCACACCGGGGAGCTGTTTTTT
. TRBJ2-5 . TRBV4-3 CASSQGQYQETQYF TGCGCCAGCAGCCAAGGACAATACCAAGAGACCCAGTACTTC
. TRBJ2-3 . TRBV3-1/TRBV3-2 CASRARGGGTDTQYF TGTGCCAGCAGAGCAAGGGGGGGAGGAACAGATACGCAGTATTTT
. TRBJ2-1 . TRBV2 CAKQQGFSYNEQFF TGTGCCAAACAACAGGGTTTCTCCTACAATGAGCAGTTCTTC
. TRBJ2-3 . TRBV4-3 CASSQDRAGSTDTQYF TGCGCCAGCAGCCAAGATAGGGCAGGGAGCACAGATACGCAGTATTTT
. TRBJ2-1 TRBD2 TRBV6-5 CASSSGLAGLDNEQFF TGTGCCAGCAGTTCGGGACTAGCGGGTTTGGACAATGAGCAGTTCTTC
. TRBJ1-4 . TRBV5-1 CASSLVGQINEKLFF TGCGCCAGCAGCTTGGTTGGGCAGATTAATGAAAAACTGTTTTTT
. TRBJ2-3 TRBD2 TRBV7-9 CASSPGTSGGLSTDTQYF TGTGCCAGCAGCCCGGGGACTAGCGGGGGACTTAGCACAGATACGCAGTATTTT
. TRBJ1-4 . TRBV7-9 CASSRGTTNEKLFF TGTGCCAGCAGCCGAGGGACAACTAATGAAAAACTGTTTTTT
. TRBJ1-6 TRBD1 TRBV6-2/TRBV6-3 CASSDDKGTGDSPLHF TGTGCCAGCAGTGATGATAAAGGGACAGGGGATTCACCCCTCCACTTT
. TRBJ1-5 . TRBV28 CASSLQIQPQHF TGTGCCAGCAGCTTACAGATTCAGCCCCAGCATTTT
. TRBJ1-4 . TRBV25-1 CASSDLAGAEKLFF TGTGCCAGCAGTGATCTGGCGGGTGCTGAAAAACTGTTTTTT
few TRBJ2-3 TRBD2 TRBV9 CASSVEELAASTDTQYF TGTGCCAGCAGCGTAGAGGAGCTAGCGGCTAGCACAGATACGCAGTATTTT
. TRBJ1-2 . TRBV5-1 CASSLGGAGGGYTF TGCGCCAGCAGCTTGGGTGGGGCCGGTGGGGGCTACACCTTC